One and the same sample provided the 11 T cell receptor beta chains below, sequenced in a study of blood T cell repertoires in COVID-19. Data came from immunoSEQ multiplex PCR; TCRdb stores just in-frame clones and leaves some out. The top ten clones hold about 20% of a sample with roughly 53,000 clones, 76% of them seen once. Sequencing was done on a sample of peripheral blood. The receptors were gathered from a man between 50 and 59 years old with active or convalescent COVID-19.

The chain carries TRBV9 and TRBJ2-3, with 12 nucleotides matching TRBD2. The CDR3 totals 14 residues. After removal of 6 bases from V and 3 bases from J, the junction contained 2 bases not matched to a gene. Per the germline V gene, CDR1 is SGDLS and CDR2 is YYNGEE. CDR3 DNA sequence: TGTGCCAGCACCCTAGCGGGGGGGACAGATACGCAGTATTTT. It translates to CASTLAGGTDTQYF.

V gene TRBV5-1 combines with J gene TRBJ2-7, with 14 positions matching TRBD2. Germline V gene sequence: CDR1 SGHRS, CDR2 YFSETQ. The CDR3 spans 17 residues. V lost 0 bases and J lost 1; bases outside the gene matches: 3. CDR3 protein: CASSLGLAGGVSYEQYF. In DNA, the CDR3 is TGCGCCAGCAGCTTGGGACTAGCGGGGGGGGTTTCCTACGAGCAGTACTTC.

This clone was recorded at least ten times. The chain combines TRBV15 with TRBJ2-3; 7 positions agree with TRBD2. CDR1 and CDR2 (germline): LNHNV, YYDKDF (reference sequence). With V trimmed by 5 bases and J by 2 bases, 4 bases remained unmatched. This CDR3 has 14 amino acids. CDR3 coding DNA: TGTGCCACCAGCCCAGCGGGATACACAGATACGCAGTATTTT. Translating it yields CATSPAGYTDTQYF. Together with reference TRBV15 and TRBJ2-3, the CDR3 gives the full variable domain: DAMVIQNPRYQVTQFGKPVTLSCSQTLNHNVMYWYQQKSSQAPKLLFHYYDKDFNNEADTPDNFQSRRPNTSFCFLDIRSPGLGDTAMYLCATSPAGYTDTQYFGPGTRLTVL.

This sequence joins TRBV5-1 and TRBJ2-7; 9 bases align to TRBD1. J lost 3 bases, V lost 1 base, and 5 bases had no gene match. The CDR3 covers 15 residues. Germline V CDR1 and CDR2: SGHRS, YFSETQ. Here the CDR3 reads CASSLQGTGLYEQYF. The CDR3 nucleotides are TGCGCCAGCAGCTTGCAGGGGACAGGGCTCTACGAGCAGTACTTC. Filled out from reference TRBV5-1 and TRBJ2-7, the complete variable domain reads KAGVTQTPRYLIKTRGQQVTLSCSPISGHRSVSWYQQTPGQGLQFLFEYFSETQRNKGNFPGRFSGRQFSNSRSEMNVSTLELGDSALYLCASSLQGTGLYEQYFGPGTRLTVT.

The J gene is TRBJ1-2, the V gene TRBV6-6, with 8 nucleotides matching TRBD1. The CDR3 has 14 residues. CDR1 is MNHNY, CDR2 SVGAGI, per germline (reference sequence). The J segment lost 5 bases and the V segment lost 3 bases, leaving 5 bases of the junction unmatched. The CDR3 DNA is TGTGCCAGCAGTTATCAGGGGGCCGAGTATGGCTACACCTTC. It is translated as CASSYQGAEYGYTF.

The chain links TRBV2 to TRBJ2-6; D may be TRBD1 (6 bases). CDR1 and CDR2 from the germline V gene are SNHLY and FYNNEI. V was trimmed by 5 bases and J by 0 bases, leaving 20 bases between them. This CDR3 spans 19 amino acids. CDR3 sequence: CASSLGQFSVTSGANVLTF. The CDR3 DNA reads as TGTGCCAGCAGTCTAGGACAGTTTTCAGTTACCTCTGGGGCCAACGTCCTGACTTTC. The complete variable domain, with remaining parts taken from reference TRBV2 and TRBJ2-6, reads EPEVTQTPSHQVTQMGQEVILRCVPISNHLYFYWYRQILGQKVEFLVSFYNNEISEKSEIFDDQFSVERPDGSNFTLKIRSTKLEDSAMYFCASSLGQFSVTSGANVLTFGAGSRLTVL.

V is TRBV30 and J is TRBJ1-3; TRBD1 matches 7 bases. The germline V gene has CDR1 GTSNPN and CDR2 SVGIG (reference sequence). CDR3 length: 16 amino acids. V shed 3 bases, J shed 0 bases, and the junction held 8 bases outside the gene matches. Here the CDR3 reads CAWRPEGQRSGNTIYF. The CDR3 DNA is TGTGCCTGGAGACCCGAGGGACAGCGCTCTGGAAACACCATATATTTT. The complete variable domain, with remaining parts taken from reference TRBV30 and TRBJ1-3, reads SQTIHQWPATLVQPVGSPLSLECTVEGTSNPNLYWYRQAAGRGLQLLFYSVGIGQISSEVPQNLSASRPQDRQFILSSKKLLLSDSGFYLCAWRPEGQRSGNTIYFGEGSWLTVV.

The gene calls are TRBV4-1 and TRBJ2-7, with D possibly matching TRBD2 (6 bases). Trimming stripped 3 bases from V and 6 bases from J, with 12 bases between. The CDR3 sequence is 13 residues long. CDR1 MGHRA and CDR2 YSYEKL come from the germline V gene. Written as DNA, the CDR3 is TGCGCCAGCAGCCACGTAGGAGGGAGCGAGCAGTACTTC. As protein: CASSHVGGSEQYF.

The chain has TRBV5-1 and TRBJ2-3; TRBD2 matches 8 bases. V dropped 0 bases and J dropped 0; count of bases not matched to a gene: 15. Germline loops: CDR1 SGHRS, CDR2 YFSETQ. The CDR3 is 20 amino acids. The chain's CDR3 is CASSLEEDLAGVSSTDTQYF. The CDR3 DNA reads as TGCGCCAGCAGCTTGGAGGAAGATCTAGCGGGCGTTTCTAGCACAGATACGCAGTATTTT.

This clone was seen more than once but under ten times. The rearrangement links TRBV28 to TRBJ1-5, with a weak D call TRBD1 (5 bases). This CDR3 is built from 14 residues. Germline loops: CDR1 MDHEN, CDR2 SYDVKM. Trimming pared 6 bases from V and 7 bases from J, leaving 16 bases between. Here the CDR3 DNA reads TGTGCCAGCAGGACCGGAGGGACTGGACAGCCCCAGCATTTT. This sequence encodes CASRTGGTGQPQHF. Together with reference TRBV28 and TRBJ1-5, the CDR3 gives the full variable domain: DVKVTQSSRYLVKRTGEKVFLECVQDMDHENMFWYRQDPGLGLRLIYFSYDVKMKEKGDIPEGYSVSREKKERFSLILESASTNQTSMYLCASRTGGTGQPQHFGDGTRLSIL.

The chain has TRBV29-1 and TRBJ1-4, with 8 bases that match TRBD1. The CDR3 spans 15 residues. The germline gives CDR1 SQVTM, CDR2 ANQGSEA. V dropped 4 bases and J dropped 2; count of bases not matched to a gene: 6. CDR3 DNA sequence: TGCAGCGTTGTTGGACAGGGAACCACTAATGAAAAACTGTTTTTT. It codes for CSVVGQGTTNEKLFF. Together with reference TRBV29-1 and TRBJ1-4, the CDR3 gives the full variable domain: SAVISQKPSRDICQRGTSLTIQCQVDSQVTMMFWYRQQPGQSLTLIATANQGSEATYESGFVIDKFPISRPNLTFSTLTVSNMSPEDSSIYLCSVVGQGTTNEKLFFGSGTQLSVL.